This T cell receptor (beta chain) was profiled in a study of T cell responses to AZD1222 COVID-19 vaccine. The study's findings and limits: White British donors predominated, females outnumbered males, and clonal diversity was possibly underestimated. Unmutated variant regions are reportedly targeted by nearly half of spike-specific TCRs.

Germline CDR1 reads LGHDT; CDR2 reads YNNKEL (reference sequence). V was clipped by 4 bases and J by 3 bases, with 19 bases between them. The CDR3 contains 16 residues. To note about this clone: The antigen is unknown.

TCRdb's copy holds only in-frame clones and misses some; the assay was immunoSEQ multiplex PCR. The table has about 130,000 clones, roughly 91% seen once. The sample was peripheral blood, taken on day 0 of AZD1222 vaccination. The receptor's source is an adult in good health. The rearrangement uses TRBV3-1 (or the pseudogene TRBV3-2) and TRBJ2-7; D is ambiguous. DNA for the CDR3: TGTGCCAGCAGCCCCGCCTCCCGACCTACGTTCTACGAGCAGTACTTC. It translates to CASSPASRPTFYEQYF.